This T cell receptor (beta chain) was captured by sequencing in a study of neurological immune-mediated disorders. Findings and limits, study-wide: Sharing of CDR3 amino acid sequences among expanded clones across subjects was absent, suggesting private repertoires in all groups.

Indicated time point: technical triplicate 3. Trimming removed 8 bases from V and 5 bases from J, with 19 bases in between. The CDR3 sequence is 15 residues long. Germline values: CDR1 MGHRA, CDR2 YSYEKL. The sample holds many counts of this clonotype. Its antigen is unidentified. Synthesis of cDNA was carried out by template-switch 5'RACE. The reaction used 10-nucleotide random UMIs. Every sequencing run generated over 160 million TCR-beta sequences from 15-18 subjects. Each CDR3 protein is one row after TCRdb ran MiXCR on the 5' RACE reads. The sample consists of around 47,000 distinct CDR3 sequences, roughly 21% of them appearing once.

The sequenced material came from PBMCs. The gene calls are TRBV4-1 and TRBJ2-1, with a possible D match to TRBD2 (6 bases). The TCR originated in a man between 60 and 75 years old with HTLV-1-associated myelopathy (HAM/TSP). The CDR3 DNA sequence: TGCGCCAGCTTAGAGGAGGGCGGGCTGAACAATGAGCAGTTCTTC. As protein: CASLEEGGLNNEQFF.